This T cell receptor (beta chain) was documented in a study of PD-L1 blockade in urothelial cancer. Across the whole study: At 3 weeks after treatment start (second dose) and again at 6 weeks, blood was analyzed. Blood samples had a median of approximately 140,000 T cells, tens of thousands of unique TCRs, and clonality roughly 0.073.

Assay used: immunoSEQ multiplex PCR; TCRdb lists only in-frame clones, some missing. The table includes roughly 110,000 clones, under 95% detected once. About this clone itself: What it binds is unknown.

Study outcomes and limitations: Where pretreatment blood TCR clonality fell below the median, better survival was predicted.

Trimming shortened V by 6 bases and J by 2 bases, and 14 bases separated the two germline ends. Per the germline V gene, CDR1 is SNHLY and CDR2 is FYNNEI. The CDR3 runs to 14 residues. Regarding time point: peripheral blood 6 weeks after treatment start. The TCR comes from a man in his 60s with urothelial cancer. The sequences come from PBMCs, collected around atezolizumab (anti-PD-L1) treatment. The chain combines TRBV2 with TRBJ2-7, with D maybe TRBD1 (6 bases). CDR3 amino acids: CASRAGTLTYEQYF. The CDR3 DNA reads as TGTGCCAGCAGGGCTGGGACACTTACCTACGAGCAGTACTTC.